This TCR beta chain was found in a study of T cell responses to AZD1222 COVID-19 vaccine. Study results and limitations: Females outnumbered males among donors, who were mostly white British; clonal diversity was possibly underestimated.

About this clone: Its matching antigen is unknown.

Clones were read by immunoSEQ multiplex PCR, and TCRdb kept only the in-frame ones, dropping some. Among more than 85,000 clones listed, about 91% were seen once. The germline V and J ends were trimmed by 0 bases and 0 bases, with 19 bases remaining between them. There are 20 residues in the CDR3. This receptor was obtained from an adult in good health. The genes are TRBV5-3 and TRBJ1-6; D is unclear. TRBV5-3 is annotated as an ORF whose role is uncertain. The sequences come from peripheral blood, collected on day 0 of AZD1222 vaccination. CDR3 sequence reads: CARSLGPRARPYSYNSPLHF. For the CDR3, the DNA is TGTGCCAGAAGCTTGGGCCCCCGGGCTAGGCCCTACTCCTATAATTCACCCCTCCACTTT.